This TCR beta chain is drawn from a study of shared clonotypes between healthy human individuals. The study, taken as a whole, reports: Generally, naive subsets (rather than memory subsets) showed larger estimated richness. Represented diversity (both genetic and exposure-history) was limited by the small number of donors. Four donors had 5% to 6.5% of their naive CD4 clonotypes in common.

As concerns this clone: Its antigen is unidentified.

Sorted subsets were amplified in replicate PCRs using approximately 0.2 ug DNA, around 30,000 T cell genomes. Generated by immunoSEQ multiplex PCR, the TCRdb table keeps only in-frame clones and is missing some. The top ten hold around 0.4% of the sample, which has a few million clones, more than 80% seen once. CDR3 size: 12 residues. Germline V lookup: CDR1 SQVTM, CDR2 ANQGSEA. The ends were cut back, 6 bases at V and 5 bases at J, with 14 bases in the middle. V usage is TRBV29-1 and J usage is TRBJ2-7; tentatively, D is TRBD1 or TRBD2 (6 bases each). Sequencing used naive CD4+ T cells from PBMCs. Subset in this sample: CD45RA+ positively selected. The TCR comes from a man aged 18-30 years in good health. Some clones in this sample may be carry-over from other donors' samples. The CDR3 reads CSVTSRGHEQYF. CDR3 DNA: TGCAGCGTCACGAGCCGGGGGCACGAGCAGTACTTC.